This T cell receptor beta chain was identified in a study of blood T cell repertoires in COVID-19. Across the whole study: PBMCs, B-cell-depleted T cells, or T cells provided the cDNA or gDNA that made up the material.

Sequenced by immunoSEQ multiplex PCR; TCRdb stores in-frame clones only, minus some. This table has some 180,000 clones, approximately 89% appearing once. Trimming cost V 4 bases and J 0 bases, with 10 bases left between them. This CDR3 is built from 15 residues. From germline, CDR1 is SGDLS and CDR2 YYNGEE. The sequence came from a woman aged 55-70 years with acute or convalescent COVID-19. The source material was peripheral blood. The chain is built from TRBV9 and TRBJ1-4; D is unclear. The CDR3: CASSPQVSTNEKLFF. The CDR3 DNA follows: TGTGCCAGCAGCCCTCAGGTATCAACTAATGAAAAACTGTTTTTT.